Below, 24 T cell receptor beta chains from the same sample are listed, as sequenced in a study of blood T cells in healthy people across ages (dated by TCRdb to about 2015). Library preparation was by 5' RACE. A second PCR of about 6 to 11 cycles was performed with a sample-barcoded 5' primer and a J-beta primer mix. TCRdb reworked the public reads: Q25 trimming with fastp, MiXCR clone assembly, productive beta chains retained. All rows with the same CDR3 protein become a single entry with the most common DNA and genes. The sample includes 1.8 million or so distinct CDR3 sequences, with 30% to 40% observed a single time. The top ten clones comprise 23% of the sample. The sample consisted of blood. The receptor source for this set is a human donor in good health.

The chain combines TRBV7-6 with TRBJ2-5; 7 bases are shared with TRBD2. TRBJ2-7 explains the end of the DNA better; the J call may be wrong. CDR1 and CDR2 from the germline V gene are SGHVS and FNYEAQ. The CDR3 covers 22 residues. The CDR3 bases are TGTGCCAGCAGCCTCGGGGGAGCTGGGTGGAGGGAGGGTACCCGAAACCCCGTCGAGCAGTACTTC. Its protein is CASSLGGAGWREGTRNPVEQYF.

The V gene is TRBV12-3 or TRBV12-4, the J gene TRBJ2-3; the D gene is possibly TRBD2 (6 bases). The CDR3 contains 15 residues. Trimming removed 2 bases at V and 5 bases at J, with 14 bases between. This chain's CDR3 is CASSLSRGMGDTQYF. The CDR3 coding sequence is TGTGCCAGCAGTTTATCTCGCGGGATGGGAGATACGCAGTATTTT.

This sequence joins TRBV10-2 and TRBJ2-5; TRBD2 aligns across 7 bases. The germline CDR1 and CDR2 sequences are WSHSY and SAAADI. The V gene end was trimmed by 5 bases and the J gene end by 1 base; junction bases not matched to a gene: 7. The length of the CDR3 is 15 residues. Here the CDR3 DNA reads TGCGCCAGCAGTCGTAGCGGGCGCATCCAAGAGACCCAGTACTTC. Translated: CASSRSGRIQETQYF.

V is TRBV3-1 and J is TRBJ1-6; TRBD1 is a possible D gene (5 bases). Germline V gene lookup returns CDR1 LGHDT and CDR2 YNNKEL (reference sequence). V lost 1 base and J lost 9, with 19 bases in between. The CDR3 runs 17 residues. CDR3 loop: CASSQVPSGGASSPLHF. CDR3 DNA sequence: TGTGCCAGCAGCCAAGTCCCGAGCGGTGGGGCGAGTTCACCCCTCCACTTT.

V usage is TRBV12-3 or TRBV12-4 and J usage is TRBJ2-4; the match to TRBD1 covers 7 bases. The end of the DNA fits TRBJ2-7 better, so the J call may be wrong. This CDR3 is 17 amino acids long. The CDR3 DNA reads as TGTGCCAGCAGTCTACCCGCCGGACGCCTCAGGGGGTTCGAGCAGTACTTC. As protein: CASSLPAGRLRGFEQYF.

This clonotype was seen more than once but under ten times. The rearrangement links TRBV4-3 to TRBJ2-1; tentatively, D is TRBD2 (6 bases). Germline CDR1 is LGHNA and CDR2 is YSLEER. The V and J ends lost 0 bases and 4 bases respectively, with 10 bases between them. The CDR3 spans 15 residues. The CDR3 DNA reads as TGCGCCAGCAGCCAAGATGGGCGGGGTTACAATGAGCAGTTCTTC. Translation: CASSQDGRGYNEQFF.

As to this clonotype: One end of the junction is discordant with germline, which a read error may explain. The chain recombines TRBV12-5 with TRBJ1-5; possible D gene TRBD1, 5 bases. The CDR3 is made up of 17 amino acids. CDR1 LGHNT and CDR2 FRNRAP come from the germline V gene. In DNA, the CDR3 is TGTACTAGTGGTTTTTTCAGGGAAGATGACTGGAATCAGCCCCAGCATTTT. This translates into CTSGFFREDDWNQPQHF. The variable domain in full, with the rest retrieved from reference TRBV12-5 and TRBJ1-5, is DARVTQTPRHKVTEMGQEVTMRCQPILGHNTVFWYRQTMMQGLELLAYFRNRAPLDDSGMPKDRFSAEMPDATLATLKIQPSEPRDSAVYFCTSGFFREDDWNQPQHFGDGTRLSIL.

This chain joins TRBV2 and TRBJ2-3, with TRBD1 matching 7 bases. Germline V gives CDR1 SNHLY, CDR2 FYNNEI. The CDR3 contains 16 residues. Trimming took 7 bases from V and 1 from J; bases not matched to a gene: 11. Here the CDR3 DNA reads TGTGCCAGCACCACGATTACAGGGGCGGGCACAGATACGCAGTATTTT. This translates into CASTTITGAGTDTQYF. Complete variable domain (other parts from reference TRBV2 and TRBJ2-3): EPEVTQTPSHQVTQMGQEVILRCVPISNHLYFYWYRQILGQKVEFLVSFYNNEISEKSEIFDDQFSVERPDGSNFTLKIRSTKLEDSAMYFCASTTITGAGTDTQYFGPGTRLTVL.

About this clonotype itself: At one end, the junction sequence differs from germline, possibly due to a read error. The V and J genes are TRBV7-2 and TRBJ2-3; 8 bases are a match to TRBD2. The V gene's germline CDR1 is SGHTA and CDR2 FQGNSA. The CDR3 sequence is 16 residues long. The CDR3 DNA follows: TGTGCCAGCAGCTTAGCCCGAGCGGGGGCGGGAGATACGCGGTATTTT. The encoded protein is CASSLARAGAGDTRYF.

CDR3 nucleotide sequence: TGCGCCAGCAGCCAAGAAGAGGCAGGAGGGGCCTACGAGCAGTACTTC. Translating gives CASSQEEAGGAYEQYF. The rearrangement links TRBV4-3 to TRBJ2-7; D might be TRBD2 (6 bases). Germline CDR1 reads LGHNA; CDR2 reads YSLEER. This CDR3 is built from 16 residues. V gave up 0 bases and J gave up 2 bases, with 14 bases separating them.

The chain employs TRBV7-2 and TRBJ2-5; tentatively, D is TRBD1 (7 bases). The J call is in doubt because the DNA end fits TRBJ2-7 better. The CDR3 is 15 amino acids. Germline loops: CDR1 SGHTA, CDR2 FQGNSA. The CDR3 DNA is TGTGCCAGCAGCTTCCCTGCGGGACAGTCTAGCGAGCAGTACTTC. Protein sequence: CASSFPAGQSSEQYF.

J is TRBJ1-2 and V is TRBV28, with 8 bases fitting TRBD1. CDR1 MDHEN and CDR2 SYDVKM come from the germline V gene. CDR3 size: 15 residues. V shed 8 bases, J shed 8 bases, and the junction held 16 bases outside the gene matches. CDR3 DNA: TGTGCCAGCTTAAGTATTGGACAGGGAAGGCACGGCTACACCTTC. Its translation is CASLSIGQGRHGYTF.

This clonotype came up once. The rearrangement links TRBV20-1 to TRBJ2-1, with 7 bases aligning to TRBD1. The end of the DNA aligns better with TRBJ2-7, so the J call may be wrong. This CDR3 region has 15 residues. Germline V gene sequence: CDR1 DFQATT, CDR2 SNEGSKA (reference sequence). CDR3 in amino acids: CSAPARGISYNEQYF. The CDR3 DNA reads TGCAGTGCTCCCGCCAGGGGGATCTCCTACAATGAGCAGTACTTC.

This clonotype was observed a single time. The rearrangement links TRBV24-1 to TRBJ2-3; D might be TRBD2 (5 bases). The V end was cut by 3 bases, the J end by 0 bases, with 12 bases between. Per the germline V gene, CDR1 is KGHDR and CDR2 is SFDVKD. The CDR3 extends over 16 amino acids. The CDR3 nucleotides are TGTGCCACCAGTGATGGACTCTTACTTAGCACAGATACGCAGTATTTT. Translating gives CATSDGLLLSTDTQYF.

The chain carries TRBV11-3 and TRBJ1-1; D unresolved. Germline-derived CDR1 and CDR2 are SGHNT and YENEEA. CDR3 length: 13 residues. The V and J ends lost 3 bases and 1 base respectively, with 6 bases between them. The CDR3 region has the DNA TGTGCCAGCAGCTTTTCGGCGAACACTGAAGCTTTCTTT. Protein sequence: CASSFSANTEAFF.

This clonotype has just a few counts. V and J are TRBV29-1 and TRBJ1-2, with 9 bases fitting TRBD1. V trimming: 8 bases; J trimming: 8 bases; junction bases outside the gene matches: 9. CDR3 length: 12 residues. Per germline, CDR1 SQVTM and CDR2 ANQGSEA. The CDR3 sequence: CSFTGGAWGYTF. The CDR3 nucleotides read TGCAGCTTCACAGGGGGCGCGTGGGGCTACACCTTC.

There are a few counts of this clonotype. The V gene is TRBV5-5, the J gene TRBJ2-5; 9 nucleotides agree with TRBD1. The J call may be mistaken, given a closer DNA end match to TRBJ2-7. The CDR3 is 16 residues long. Germline CDR1 and CDR2: SGHKS and YYEKEE (reference sequence). CDR3 coding DNA: TGTGCCAGCAGCTTGGGGATAGGACAGGGGATCGGCGAGCAGTACTTC. Protein: CASSLGIGQGIGEQYF.

This clonotype was recorded many times. The chain employs TRBV6-5 and TRBJ2-4; D may be TRBD2 (6 bases). The better agreement between TRBJ2-7 and the DNA end casts doubt on the J call. Germline lookup yields CDR1 MNHEY and CDR2 SVGAGI. This CDR3 region has 14 residues. CDR3 in DNA: TGTGCCAGCAGTTTTTCGGACGGGGAGGACGAGCAGTACTTC. Its protein product is CASSFSDGEDEQYF.

The CDR3 protein is CSASKLGSPNQPQHF. DNA for the CDR3: TGCAGTGCCTCTAAGTTGGGGAGCCCCAATCAGCCCCAGCATTTT. V gene TRBV20-1 combines with J gene TRBJ1-5, with no clear D. Germline V lookup: CDR1 DFQATT, CDR2 SNEGSKA (reference sequence). V dropped 6 bases and J dropped 3 bases, with 18 bases sitting between them. The CDR3 runs to 15 residues.

V gene TRBV7-2 combines with J gene TRBJ1-5; tentatively, D is TRBD1 (5 bases). Germline assignment: CDR1 SGHTA and CDR2 FQGNSA. Trimming took 3 bases from V and 9 from J, leaving 18 bases between them. CDR3 length equals 15 residues. In DNA, the CDR3 is TGTGCCAGCAGCTTTACGTCGGGACTGGAGACGCCCCAGCATTTT. Translated, it gives CASSFTSGLETPQHF.

The chain uses TRBV7-7 and TRBJ1-1; TRBD1 agrees at 9 bases. Germline V gives CDR1 SSHAT, CDR2 FNYEAQ (reference sequence). The CDR3 extends over 13 amino acids. For the CDR3, the DNA is TGTGCTAGCGGACAGGGGCTACACACTGAAGCTTTCTTT. Residues: CASGQGLHTEAFF.

This clonotype was recorded a few times. The V gene is TRBV29-1, the J gene TRBJ2-1, with 9 nucleotides matching TRBD1. The CDR3 runs 13 residues. The V and J ends lost 8 bases and 6 bases, in that order; junction bases with no gene match: 8. Germline V gene data show CDR1 as SQVTM and CDR2 as ANQGSEA. The CDR3 DNA reads as TGCAGCCTTACCGGGACAGGGATCAATGAGCAGTTCTTC. It specifies CSLTGTGINEQFF.

This chain joins TRBV7-2 and TRBJ1-2, with D unclear. The CDR3 spans 13 residues. The germline gives CDR1 SGHTA, CDR2 FQGNSA. Trimming pared 4 bases from V and 5 bases from J, leaving 11 bases between. CDR3 sequence reads: CASSSAGKYGYTF. The CDR3 DNA sequence: TGTGCCAGCAGCTCCGCAGGAAAGTATGGCTACACCTTC. Supplemented by reference TRBV7-2 and TRBJ1-2, the full variable domain reads GAGVSQSPSNKVTEKGKDVELRCDPISGHTALYWYRQSLGQGLEFLIYFQGNSAPDKSGLPSDRFSAERTGGSVSTLTIQRTQQEDSAVYLCASSSAGKYGYTFGSGTRLTVV.

Details on this clonotype: This CDR3 fails to terminate in the conserved phenylalanine or tryptophan, so it likely reflects a read error. The rearrangement joins TRBV24-1 to TRBJ2-4, with 11 bases fitting TRBD1. The ends lost 3 bases at V and 13 bases at J; junction bases unmatched: 10. CDR3 size: 15 residues. From germline, CDR1 is KGHDR and CDR2 SFDVKD. CDR3 loop: CATSDPGQGAWEQYC. DNA for the CDR3: TGTGCCACCAGTGATCCCGGACAGGGGGCATGGGAGCAGTACTGC.